This T cell receptor (beta chain) appears in the sequencing data of a study of shared clonotypes between healthy human individuals (dated by TCRdb to the early 2020s). Describing the broader study: The cohort comprised two women and a few men aged 18 to 49 years. Per donor, leukapheresis produced somewhere between about 0.94 and 8.9 billion PBMCs. The study deeply sequenced blood TCR repertoires of about 5 healthy adults to estimate repertoire size and the extent of clonotype sharing between individuals. Per donor, three plates each were used for CD4 naive and CD4 memory, two for CD8 naive, and one for CD8 memory. Different laboratories and diverse techniques were used to prepare libraries and sequence TCR repertoires, to increase sequencing depth and limit assay-specific biases. General findings and caveats noted by the study authors: Pairwise subsampling led to the expectation that sequencing depth would affect the degree of clonotype sharing among donors. Incomplete sequencing was indicated by rarefaction of sorted-subset datasets, despite the large sequencing depth. Larger estimated clonotype richness was generally found for naive subsets than for memory subsets. Clonotypes shared by all four sorted-subset donors showed higher generation probabilities than non-shared clonotypes. The small number of donors limited the genetic and exposure-history diversity represented. Only blood was sampled, and tissue TCR repertoires likely differ from those in blood. Across a few donors, roughly 5.1% of naive CD4, around 3.5% of naive CD8, approximately 2.5% of memory CD4, and approximately 0.4% of memory CD8 clonotypes were shared.

Healthy HIV-negative adults with no recently reported acute infections or vaccinations were included as donors. Only Caucasian adults living in Nashville, Tennessee, USA were represented among the donors. CD4+ T cells were enriched by magnetic negative selection; naive cells were then positively selected on CD45RA, and the negative fraction formed the memory subset. Blood was obtained by leukapheresis, after which PBMCs were separated by Ficoll-Histopaque density gradient centrifugation and cryopreserved in liquid nitrogen vapor phase. Purity and quantity of every magnetically sorted T cell population were checked by analytical flow cytometry. Each sorted fraction had its genomic DNA isolated and then quantified by UV absorbance on a Nanodrop 2000c. Using the deep immunoSEQ assay, TCR CDR3 regions were amplified from genomic DNA by multiplex PCR. Extracted genomic DNA from each cell subset was distributed evenly across all wells of several immunoSEQ 96-well plates, and each plate was treated as a replicate. For sorted subsets, each replicate PCR was loaded with roughly 0.2 ug genomic DNA, equivalent to some 27,000 T cell genomes. Purified libraries were measured with a Qubit 3.0 fluorometer, size-checked on a Bioanalyzer 2100, and measured again with the KAPA Library Quantification kit. Every immunoSEQ 96-well plate was sequenced on a dedicated single-read 150-cycle Illumina NextSeq 550 flow cell. The paper's processing steps were these. Because the immunoSEQ output held only junctional sequences and lacked quality scores, the filtering could not match the filtering applied to full-length reads. Sequences were annotated with PyIR, a Python wrapper for IgBLAST v1.9, using IMGT germline references to assign V/J genes and CDR3. Reads with weak V/J assignments (E-value above 1e-6), missing CDR3, stop codons, out-of-frame junctions, or ambiguous translated residues were removed. A V3J clonotype was defined by an identical inferred V gene, J gene, and CDR3 amino acid sequence. Percentage overlap between repertoires was calculated by dividing the number of shared unique clonotypes by the size of the smaller repertoire. Three approaches were used to assess repertoire richness: RTK rarefaction, the Chao1 estimator, and Recon v2.1 estimates of unobserved clonotypes. Generation probabilities for all TCRbeta clonotypes obtained by the gDNA method from a handful of donors were computed using OLGA. The clones in this table, taken by TCRdb from immuneACCESS, are in-frame only. Not every clone is retained; where verified, under half of the shortfall comes from an unresolved V gene, and the cause of the rest is unknown. V, J and clone size are those of that table, while D and trimming were read from the DNA. This sample comprises hundreds of thousands of clones, approximately 79% of them detected only once. The top ten clones comprise around 2% of the sample.

V has 5 bases trimmed and J has 10 bases trimmed; junction bases matching no gene number 14. The germline V gene yields SNHLY for CDR1 and FYNNEI for CDR2. From cysteine to phenylalanine, the CDR3 is 15 amino acids long. Of all the DNA, just the CDR3 is kept, 45 bases in frame from base 1. Comments on this clone: Its antigen remains unidentified. No much larger clone exists at a distance of one base, and base qualities are not known.

The sequence is built from TRBV2 and TRBJ2-1; TRBD2 fits 7 bases in the junction. Source material: memory CD4+ T cells sorted from blood. The cell subset or site label, read with the paper, signifies: CD45RA-negative fraction. This clonotype was obtained from a woman in her 30s in good health. DNA sequence: TGTGCCAGCAGTCCGGCCTTGCGGGAGATTAGCGAGCAGTTCTTC. Protein translation: CASSPALREISEQFF. Reference TRBV2 and TRBJ2-1 genes cover what lies past the CDR3, so the full variable domain is EPEVTQTPSHQVTQMGQEVILRCVPISNHLYFYWYRQILGQKVEFLVSFYNNEISEKSEIFDDQFSVERPDGSNFTLKIRSTKLEDSAMYFCASSPALREISEQFFGPGTRLTVL.